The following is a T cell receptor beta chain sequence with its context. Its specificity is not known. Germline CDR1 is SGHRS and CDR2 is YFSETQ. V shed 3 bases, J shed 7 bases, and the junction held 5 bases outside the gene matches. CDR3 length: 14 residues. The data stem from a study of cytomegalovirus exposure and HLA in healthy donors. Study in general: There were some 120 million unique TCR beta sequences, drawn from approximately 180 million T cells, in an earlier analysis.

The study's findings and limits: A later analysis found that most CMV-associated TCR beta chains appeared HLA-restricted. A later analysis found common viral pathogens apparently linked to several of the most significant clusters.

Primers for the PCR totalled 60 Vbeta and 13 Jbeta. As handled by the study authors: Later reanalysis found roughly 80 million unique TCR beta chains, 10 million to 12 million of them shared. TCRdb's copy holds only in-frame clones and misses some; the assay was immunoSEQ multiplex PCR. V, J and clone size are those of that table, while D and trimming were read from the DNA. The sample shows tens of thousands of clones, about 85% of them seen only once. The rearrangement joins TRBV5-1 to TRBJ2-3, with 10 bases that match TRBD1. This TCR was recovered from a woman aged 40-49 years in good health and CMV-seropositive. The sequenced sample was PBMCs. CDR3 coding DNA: TGCGCCAGCAGCTACCGACAGGGGGCATATACGCAGTATTTT. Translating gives CASSYRQGAYTQYF.